What follows are 27 T cell receptor beta chains derived from one specimen sequenced in a study of control samples from healthy donors and cancer patients (dated by TCRdb to 2018 to 2020). Libraries were built with the immunoSEQ multiplex PCR assay. TCRdb took this table from immuneACCESS and kept in-frame rearrangements with V and J called. Such tables lack part of the clones; where checked against another copy, unresolved V genes explain under half of the gap, and the rest is unexplained. Within this sample are around 68,000 clones, with 75% to 85% of them counted one time only. The ten most abundant clones make up approximately 14% of the sample. Sequences were obtained from blood. These receptor sequences come from a man aged 60-69 years in good health.

V usage is TRBV5-4 and J usage is TRBJ1-2, with TRBD1 as a possible D gene (6 bases). Trimming took 2 bases from V and 8 from J, leaving 19 bases between them. This CDR3 has 15 amino acids. CDR1 SGHNT and CDR2 YYREEE come from the germline V gene (reference sequence). The CDR3 DNA reads as TGTGCCAGCAGCTTTCGGGGGCGAGGATACGAGGGCTACACCTTC. Residues: CASSFRGRGYEGYTF.

The rearrangement joins TRBV6-6 to TRBJ2-6; 7 nucleotides match TRBD2. Looked up from germline, CDR1 is MNHNY and CDR2 is SVGAGI (reference sequence). This CDR3 comprises 17 residues. The junction had 8 bases not matched to a gene; V was cut back by 5 bases and J by 1 base. The CDR3 reads CASSPTSPISGANVLTF. The DNA of the CDR3 is TGTGCCAGCAGTCCGACTAGCCCGATATCTGGGGCCAACGTCCTGACTTTC.

This clone was recorded a few times. CDR3 in amino acids: CASSLRREKLFF. DNA of the CDR3: TGTGCCAGCAGCTTGAGGCGTGAAAAACTGTTTTTT. The chain combines TRBV5-6 with TRBJ1-4; D is undetermined. This CDR3 is built from 12 residues. Germline V gene sequence: CDR1 SGHDT, CDR2 YYEEEE. V was pared by 1 base and J by 7 bases, with 5 bases between.

The chain uses TRBV5-4 and TRBJ1-2; D is unclear. Trimming took off 3 bases at V and 7 bases at J, with 13 bases between the two ends. Germline V gene data show CDR1 as SGHNT and CDR2 as YYREEE (reference sequence). The length of the CDR3 is 13 residues. The DNA of the CDR3 is TGTGCCAGCAGCTCAATGGGAGAGGGTGGCTACACCTTC. As protein: CASSSMGEGGYTF.

As for this clone: Other DNA sequences in the same sample also yield this CDR3. J is TRBJ2-5 and V is TRBV15; the D is unclear. Trimming cost V 0 bases and J 5 bases, with 7 bases left between them. The length of the CDR3 is 13 residues. Germline lookup yields CDR1 LNHNV and CDR2 YYDKDF (reference sequence). CDR3 DNA sequence: TGTGCCACCAGCAGAGATCTGGGGGAGACCCAGTACTTC. Translating it yields CATSRDLGETQYF.

This clone appeared a few times. The chain is built from TRBV9 and TRBJ2-7; 11 bases match TRBD1. Trimming took 0 bases from V and 4 from J; bases not matched to a gene: 6. Germline assignment: CDR1 SGDLS and CDR2 YYNGEE. The CDR3 spans 16 residues. The CDR3 bases are TGTGCCAGCAGCGTAGCAGGCGGGACAGGGGGTTACGAGCAGTACTTC. This gives the protein CASSVAGGTGGYEQYF.

The rearrangement joins TRBV7-6 to TRBJ2-7; D may correspond to TRBD1 or TRBD2 (5 bases each). This CDR3 comprises 15 residues. V was shortened by 6 bases and J by 3 bases, with 18 bases between the two germline ends. Germline V gives CDR1 SGHVS, CDR2 FNYEAQ. CDR3 coding DNA: TGTGCCAGCAGTCGTTTCGGGGCAACTGACTACGAGCAGTACTTC. This encodes CASSRFGATDYEQYF.

The chain couples TRBV19 to TRBJ2-7; D perhaps matches TRBD1 (5 bases). Trimming stripped 3 bases from V and 5 bases from J, with 14 bases between. The CDR3 spans 14 residues. In germline, CDR1 is LNHDA, CDR2 SQIVND (reference sequence). The CDR3 reads CASSIPGSGNEQYF. The CDR3 region has the DNA TGTGCCAGTAGTATCCCAGGGTCTGGAAACGAGCAGTACTTC.

The genes are TRBV10-3 and TRBJ2-7; 8 nucleotides align to TRBD2. From germline, CDR1 is ENHRY and CDR2 SYGVKD. V dropped 4 bases and J dropped 4; count of bases not matched to a gene: 6. This CDR3 spans 14 amino acids. The CDR3 sequence is CAISGSTSEYEQYF. The CDR3 DNA reads TGTGCCATCAGTGGATCGACTAGCGAATACGAGCAGTACTTC.

This clone was picked up one time. The V and J genes are TRBV7-2 and TRBJ1-5; a weak D match, TRBD1 (6 bases). The V gene lost 5 bases and the J gene lost 7 bases, with 15 bases spanning the gap. The CDR3 totals 14 residues. Per germline, CDR1 SGHTA and CDR2 FQGNSA. CDR3 region: CASSAGGGRQPQHF. DNA for the CDR3: TGTGCCAGCAGCGCGGGGGGGGGCCGGCAGCCCCAGCATTTT.

This chain links TRBV28 with TRBJ1-6; TRBD1 aligns across 7 bases. Per the germline V gene, CDR1 is MDHEN and CDR2 is SYDVKM. The CDR3 extends over 14 amino acids. V was pared by 6 bases and J by 9 bases, with 8 bases of the junction left unmatched. CDR3 residues: CASSPGGQTSPLHF. The CDR3 nucleotides read TGTGCCAGCAGCCCAGGGGGACAGACTTCACCCCTCCACTTT. The full variable domain, its missing parts supplied by reference TRBV28 and TRBJ1-6, is DVKVTQSSRYLVKRTGEKVFLECVQDMDHENMFWYRQDPGLGLRLIYFSYDVKMKEKGDIPEGYSVSREKKERFSLILESASTNQTSMYLCASSPGGQTSPLHFGNGTRLTVT.

This chain connects TRBV20-1 to TRBJ1-1; D not resolved. The CDR3 totals 14 residues. V was trimmed by 3 bases and J by 0 bases, leaving 11 bases between them. CDR1 DFQATT and CDR2 SNEGSKA come from the germline V gene (reference sequence). CDR3 loop: CSASRTALNTEAFF. CDR3 bases: TGCAGTGCTAGTCGGACGGCATTGAACACTGAAGCTTTCTTT.

This clone turned up a few times. The gene calls are TRBV6-6 and TRBJ1-5; 7 bases are a match to TRBD1. Germline values: CDR1 MNHNY, CDR2 SVGAGI (reference sequence). After removal of 5 bases from V and 0 bases from J, the junction contained 19 bases not matched to a gene. CDR3 length equals 20 residues. CDR3 DNA sequence: TGTGCCAGCAGTCCCTTGCGGTCGGGACAGATTGTTAATAGCAATCAGCCCCAGCATTTT. This encodes CASSPLRSGQIVNSNQPQHF.

In DNA, the CDR3 is TGTGCCAGCAGCGTAACTAGCGGGAGTGTTTTAGTGGGCACAGATACGCAGTATTTT. Protein sequence: CASSVTSGSVLVGTDTQYF. The gene calls are TRBV9 and TRBJ2-3; 11 nucleotides agree with TRBD2. The V segment lost 1 base and the J segment 1 base; nucleotides outside the gene matches: 11. The CDR3 loop spans 19 amino acids. Germline lookup yields CDR1 SGDLS and CDR2 YYNGEE. Filled out from reference TRBV9 and TRBJ2-3, the complete variable domain reads DSGVTQTPKHLITATGQRVTLRCSPRSGDLSVYWYQQSLDQGLQFLIQYYNGEERAKGNILERFSAQQFPDLHSELNLSSLELGDSALYFCASSVTSGSVLVGTDTQYFGPGTRLTVL.

The rearrangement links TRBV21-1 to TRBJ2-5; the table's D gene call, TRBD2, was not cross checked with the DNA. TRBV21-1 is described as a pseudogene. The CDR3 is made up of 15 amino acids. This CDR3 is CASSTSPGGGETQYF. CDR3 nucleotides: TGTGCCAGCAGCACCTCTCCGGGAGGGGGAGAGACCCAGTACTTC.

This clone has just a few counts. The J gene is TRBJ1-5, the V gene TRBV20-1; the D gene is possibly TRBD1 (5 bases). Looked up from germline, CDR1 is DFQATT and CDR2 is SNEGSKA (reference sequence). Trimming removed 3 bases from V and 2 bases from J, with 11 bases in between. There are 14 residues in the CDR3. CDR3 DNA sequence: TGCAGTGCTAGTCCAGGGTTAGGCAATCAGCCCCAGCATTTT. The encoded protein is CSASPGLGNQPQHF.

V usage is TRBV9 and J usage is TRBJ1-1; the D is unclear. The CDR3 is 16 amino acids. V gave up 0 bases and J gave up 3 bases, with 15 bases separating them. The V gene's germline CDR1 is SGDLS and CDR2 YYNGEE. The CDR3 nucleotides are TGTGCCAGCAGCGTAGCAAAGGATGCGGACCACACTGAAGCTTTCTTT. As protein: CASSVAKDADHTEAFF.

The V call is TRBV5-1, the J call TRBJ2-1; 10 bases agree with TRBD2. The CDR3 spans 16 residues. The trim removed 0 bases at V and 9 bases at J, leaving 9 bases unmatched. The germline V gene encodes CDR1 SGHRS and CDR2 YFSETQ. CDR3 region: CASSLARLAGDGEQFF. In nucleotides, the CDR3 is TGCGCCAGCAGCTTGGCCAGGCTAGCGGGAGACGGTGAGCAGTTCTTC.

V usage is TRBV28 and J usage is TRBJ2-3; D gene ambiguous. Germline CDR1 is MDHEN and CDR2 is SYDVKM. V was pared by 5 bases and J by 2 bases, with 8 bases between. The CDR3 length is 13 residues. The CDR3 loop is CASSRANTDTQYF. CDR3 DNA: TGTGCCAGCAGTAGGGCAAACACAGATACGCAGTATTTT. The full variable domain, its missing parts supplied by reference TRBV28 and TRBJ2-3, is DVKVTQSSRYLVKRTGEKVFLECVQDMDHENMFWYRQDPGLGLRLIYFSYDVKMKEKGDIPEGYSVSREKKERFSLILESASTNQTSMYLCASSRANTDTQYFGPGTRLTVL.

The V and J genes are TRBV18 and TRBJ2-1, with unresolved D. CDR1 and CDR2 from the germline V gene are KGHSH and LQKENI. CDR3 size: 14 residues. V gave up 3 bases and J gave up 7 bases, with 13 bases separating them. The DNA of the CDR3 is TGTGCCAGCTCACCTCCAAGCGTTCGGAATGAGCAGTTCTTC. Its translation: CASSPPSVRNEQFF.

The chain links TRBV6-1 to TRBJ2-7; 8 nucleotides line up with TRBD1. The CDR3 is 16 amino acids. After removal of 1 base from V and 0 bases from J, the junction contained 5 bases not matched to a gene. The germline V gene encodes CDR1 MNHNS and CDR2 SASEGT. DNA of the CDR3: TGTGCCAGCAGTGAAGAACAGGGGGTGCCCTCCTACGAGCAGTACTTC. Protein: CASSEEQGVPSYEQYF.

The chain recombines TRBV12-2 with TRBJ2-7; the DNA was not compared with TRBD2, the D call given in the table. TRBV12-2 corresponds to a pseudogene. The CDR3 has 16 amino acids. CDR3 sequence: CASRLAGVFQGYEQYF. Here the CDR3 DNA reads TGTGCAAGTCGCTTAGCGGGAGTATTTCAAGGCTACGAGCAGTACTTC.

This chain uses TRBV3-1 (or the pseudogene TRBV3-2) with TRBJ2-7; 7 nucleotides agree with TRBD1. The CDR3 extends over 15 amino acids. The V gene end was trimmed by 10 bases and the J gene end by 2 bases; junction bases not matched to a gene: 14. The germline CDR1 and CDR2 sequences are LGHDT and YNNKEL (reference sequence). The CDR3 nucleotides are TGTGCCACCTCCCTAAAGGGGGCAGGGGCCTACGAGCAGTACTTC. Amino acid sequence: CATSLKGAGAYEQYF.

CDR3: CASSPGLRDGYTF. The DNA for the CDR3 is TGTGCCAGCAGTCCAGGGCTGAGGGATGGCTACACCTTC. This chain connects TRBV6-5 to TRBJ1-2; D might be TRBD1 (5 bases). Germline V gene sequence: CDR1 MNHEY, CDR2 SVGAGI. Trimming took off 5 bases at V and 6 bases at J, with 13 bases between the two ends. This CDR3 spans 13 amino acids.

The chain joins TRBV24-1 to TRBJ2-1; 8 bases line up with TRBD2. CDR1 KGHDR and CDR2 SFDVKD come from the germline V gene. V was clipped by 4 bases and J by 4 bases; unmatched bases: 8. The CDR3 runs 16 residues. For the CDR3, the DNA is TGTGCCACCAGTGACCCCGTCCTAGCGGGTTACAATGAGCAGTTCTTC. This sequence encodes CATSDPVLAGYNEQFF.

The chain has TRBV9 and TRBJ2-1; D gene ambiguous. The CDR3 consists of 13 residues. Germline assignment: CDR1 SGDLS and CDR2 YYNGEE. The germline V and J ends were trimmed by 0 bases and 9 bases, with 10 bases remaining between them. CDR3 sequence (DNA): TGTGCCAGCAGCGTAGTAGATGAGAGTGAGCAGTTCTTC. Translated: CASSVVDESEQFF.

This clone has a single count. This sequence joins TRBV7-9 and TRBJ2-1; D is undetermined. The germline CDR1 and CDR2 sequences are SEHNR and FQNEAQ (reference sequence). V gave up 7 bases and J gave up 10 bases, with 14 bases separating them. This CDR3 has 12 residues. CDR3 amino acids: CASKDSVTEQFF. The CDR3, as DNA: TGTGCCAGCAAAGATTCGGTTACCGAGCAGTTCTTC. Looking up the rest from reference TRBV7-9 and TRBJ2-1 gives the full variable domain: DTGVSQNPRHKITKRGQNVTFRCDPISEHNRLYWYRQTLGQGPEFLTYFQNEAQLEKSRLLSDRFSAERPKGSFSTLEIQRTEQGDSAMYLCASKDSVTEQFFGPGTRLTVL.